One sample yielded the 30 T cell receptor beta chains listed below, sequenced in a study of Ad26.COV2.S vaccination and SARS-CoV-2 variants. Data came from immunoSEQ multiplex PCR; TCRdb stores just in-frame clones and leaves some out. The sample lists 300,000 to 500,000 clones, about 85% seen once, with about 3.6% in the top ten. Treatment given: over 15 received Ad26.COV2.S at low or high dose, single or two shots; 5 received placebo; per-sample allocation not given. Collection of the samples took place on day 63 after the first injection of vaccine or placebo. The specimen comprised peripheral blood, sampled in a trial of Ad26.COV2.S vaccine versus placebo. The receptors derive from a person aged 18-65 years who received the Ad26.COV2.S COVID-19 vaccine or a placebo.

This clone turned up a few times. V is TRBV10-2 and J is TRBJ1-4; D is possibly TRBD1 (6 bases). The CDR3 has 15 amino acids. CDR1 is WSHSY and CDR2 is SAAADI in the germline V gene. Trimming removed 0 bases from V and 8 bases from J, with 13 bases in between. CDR3 nucleotides: TGCGCCAGCAGTGAGTCGAGCGGGGGCCAGGAAAAACTGTTTTTT. The encoded protein is CASSESSGGQEKLFF.

The V call is TRBV19, the J call TRBJ1-1; D possibly corresponds to TRBD1 (5 bases). The CDR3 loop spans 14 amino acids. In germline, CDR1 is LNHDA, CDR2 SQIVND (reference sequence). Trimming took off 5 bases at V and 7 bases at J, with 17 bases between the two ends. CDR3 sequence reads: CASSQMAWDGEAFF. The CDR3 region has the DNA TGTGCCAGTAGTCAGATGGCCTGGGACGGTGAAGCTTTCTTT.

The chain recombines TRBV5-1 with TRBJ1-2; TRBD1 might be the D (6 bases). Trimming shortened V by 0 bases and J by 9 bases, and 18 bases separated the two germline ends. The CDR3 runs to 15 residues. Germline V gives CDR1 SGHRS, CDR2 YFSETQ. The CDR3 reads CASSLDLDRDGSYTF. The CDR3 DNA reads TGCGCCAGCAGCTTGGATTTGGACAGAGACGGAAGCTACACCTTC.

This rearrangement joins TRBV7-2 to TRBJ1-2, with D possibly matching TRBD1 (6 bases). The CDR3 contains 15 residues. V gave up 0 bases and J gave up 2 bases, with 10 bases separating them. CDR1 is SGHTA, CDR2 FQGNSA, per germline. DNA of the CDR3: TGTGCCAGCAGCTTAGCACCGGGGGCGAACTATGGCTACACCTTC. This gives the protein CASSLAPGANYGYTF.

The chain combines TRBV7-2 with TRBJ2-2; TRBD1 is a possible D gene (5 bases). The germline V gene has CDR1 SGHTA and CDR2 FQGNSA. The V gene lost 1 base and the J gene lost 0 bases, with 9 bases spanning the gap. This CDR3 comprises 16 residues. The CDR3 DNA reads TGTGCCAGCAGCTTAGGGAAAGGGGCGAACACCGGGGAGCTGTTTTTT. Its protein is CASSLGKGANTGELFF.

This clone appeared a single time. V gene TRBV20-1 combines with J gene TRBJ2-7, with D tentatively TRBD2 (6 bases). V lost 3 bases to trimming and J lost 2 bases, with 14 bases between them. Germline V gene sequence: CDR1 DFQATT, CDR2 SNEGSKA (reference sequence). There are 14 residues in the CDR3. This chain's CDR3 is CSASVSSEAYEQYF. The CDR3 coding sequence is TGCAGTGCTAGTGTGTCTAGCGAAGCCTACGAGCAGTACTTC.

This chain joins TRBV4-3 and TRBJ2-1; D is ambiguous. V was trimmed by 0 bases and J by 1 base, leaving 7 bases between them. The CDR3 covers 15 residues. Germline V CDR1 and CDR2: LGHNA, YSLEER. The CDR3 loop reads CASSQEGKSYNEQFF. CDR3 in DNA: TGCGCCAGCAGCCAAGAAGGGAAGTCCTACAATGAGCAGTTCTTC.

The rearrangement links TRBV5-8 to TRBJ1-5; D unclear. From germline, CDR1 is SGHTS and CDR2 YDEGEE. The CDR3 covers 15 residues. The V end was cut by 0 bases, the J end by 2 bases, with 9 bases between. This CDR3 reads CASSLAPVGNQPQHF. For the CDR3, the DNA is TGTGCCAGCAGCTTGGCCCCCGTGGGCAATCAGCCCCAGCATTTT.

V is TRBV10-1 and J is TRBJ1-4; weak D call: TRBD1 (6 bases). Germline V gene data show CDR1 as WNHNN and CDR2 as SYGVQD (reference sequence). V gave up 3 bases and J gave up 7 bases, with 12 bases separating them. The CDR3 is 14 residues long. The CDR3, as DNA: TGCGCCAGCAGTGACAGGGGAAAGGGTGAAAAACTGTTTTTT. Translating it yields CASSDRGKGEKLFF.

V gene TRBV6-5 combines with J gene TRBJ1-5; D may be TRBD1 (5 bases). Looked up from germline, CDR1 is MNHEY and CDR2 is SVGAGI. The CDR3 runs to 14 residues. Trimming pared 6 bases from V and 4 bases from J, leaving 13 bases between. The CDR3 here is CASSLRRGNQPQHF. The CDR3 DNA follows: TGTGCCAGCAGCCTACGTAGGGGTAATCAGCCCCAGCATTTT.

The chain recombines TRBV6-4 with TRBJ1-1; maybe TRBD1 (5 bases). Looked up from germline, CDR1 is MRHNA and CDR2 is SNTAGT. The V end lost 5 bases, the J end lost 1 base, and 8 bases lay between the germline ends. CDR3 length equals 13 residues. The CDR3 protein is CASSSDRNTEAFF. CDR3 nucleotides: TGTGCCAGCAGTTCTGACAGGAACACTGAAGCTTTCTTT.

A single count supports this clone. The V call is TRBV5-1, the J call TRBJ2-5; D possibly corresponds to TRBD2 (5 bases). Germline values: CDR1 SGHRS, CDR2 YFSETQ. The CDR3 covers 14 residues. The V end was cut by 2 bases, the J end by 3 bases, with 11 bases between. CDR3: CASSFDREEETQYF. DNA for the CDR3: TGCGCCAGCAGCTTTGATCGGGAAGAAGAGACCCAGTACTTC.

This clone was detected only once. This chain links TRBV10-3 with TRBJ2-2, with TRBD1 identical over 9 bases. Germline values: CDR1 ENHRY, CDR2 SYGVKD. Germline trimming cut 11 bases from V and 7 bases from J; bases unmatched to any gene: 17. The CDR3 totals 16 residues. The CDR3 nucleotides read TGTGCCGCTAAGGGACAGAGGGACAGGGTCAACGGGGAGCTGTTTTTT. Amino acids: CAAKGQRDRVNGELFF.

The genes are TRBV18 and TRBJ2-1; the D is unclear. The CDR3 length is 12 residues. Trimming left V 4 bases short and J 10 bases short, with 11 bases between. Germline values: CDR1 KGHSH, CDR2 LQKENI. CDR3 in DNA: TGTGCCAGCTCACGATCTTCCGGAGAGCAGTTCTTC. As protein: CASSRSSGEQFF.

The chain is built from TRBV11-2 and TRBJ2-7; TRBD2 aligns across 7 bases. The V gene end was trimmed by 5 bases and the J gene end by 1 base; junction bases not matched to a gene: 5. CDR1 SGHAT and CDR2 FQNNGV come from the germline V gene. The CDR3 covers 14 residues. The CDR3 DNA reads TGTGCCAGCAGCCCTACTAGCGAGTCCTACGAGCAGTACTTC. This sequence encodes CASSPTSESYEQYF.

This clone came up a few times. V and J are TRBV11-2 and TRBJ1-6; D remains unclear. CDR1 is SGHAT and CDR2 is FQNNGV in the germline V gene. The length of the CDR3 is 12 residues. Trimming took off 1 base at V and 9 bases at J, with 4 bases between the two ends. This CDR3 reads CASSLGGSPLHF. CDR3 sequence (DNA): TGTGCCAGCAGCTTAGGAGGTTCACCCCTCCACTTT. Looking up the rest from reference TRBV11-2 and TRBJ1-6 gives the full variable domain: EAGVAQSPRYKIIEKRQSVAFWCNPISGHATLYWYQQILGQGPKLLIQFQNNGVVDDSQLPKDRFSAERLKGVDSTLKIQPAKLEDSAVYLCASSLGGSPLHFGNGTRLTVT.

The CDR3 DNA is TGTGCCAGCACGCGACGGGATACGCAGTATTTT. As protein: CASTRRDTQYF. The V gene is TRBV2, the J gene TRBJ2-3; no clear D. Germline V CDR1 and CDR2: SNHLY, FYNNEI. V lost 7 bases to trimming and J lost 6 bases, with 8 bases between them. The CDR3 is made up of 11 amino acids.

This clone was observed a handful of times. The CDR3 protein is CASSQAYRGDKQHGYTF. As DNA, the CDR3 is TGCGCCAGCAGCCAGGCCTACAGGGGAGATAAACAACATGGCTACACCTTC. The rearrangement uses TRBV4-1 and TRBJ1-2, with 7 bases that match TRBD1. The CDR3 runs to 17 residues. Germline assignment: CDR1 MGHRA and CDR2 YSYEKL. Trimming cost V 3 bases and J 6 bases; bases outside gene matches: 16.

The chain carries TRBV18 and TRBJ1-4, with D tentatively TRBD1 (5 bases). This CDR3 spans 14 amino acids. CDR1 KGHSH and CDR2 LQKENI come from the germline V gene. V was shortened by 3 bases and J by 7 bases, with 12 bases between the two germline ends. The CDR3: CASSPKGFGEKLFF. The DNA for the CDR3 is TGTGCCAGCTCACCCAAGGGGTTCGGTGAAAAACTGTTTTTT.

The chain carries TRBV19 and TRBJ1-2, with D unresolved. V was shortened by 10 bases and J by 0 bases, with 18 bases between the two germline ends. The germline gives CDR1 LNHDA, CDR2 SQIVND (reference sequence). This CDR3 is 15 amino acids long. DNA of the CDR3: TGTGCCACCCAAAACGGACCCTTCCCTAACTATGGCTACACCTTC. Its protein is CATQNGPFPNYGYTF.

The V gene is TRBV19, the J gene TRBJ1-2; 12 bases line up with TRBD1. There are 14 residues in the CDR3. Trimming at V came to 3 bases and at J to 4 bases, leaving 0 bases not matched to a gene. Germline V gene lookup returns CDR1 LNHDA and CDR2 SQIVND (reference sequence). The CDR3 reads CASSMGQGAYGYTF. In DNA, the CDR3 is TGTGCCAGTAGTATGGGACAGGGGGCCTATGGCTACACCTTC.

This clone was picked up one time. The sample has other DNA sequences that encode this CDR3 too. The chain has TRBV28 and TRBJ2-3; D remains ambiguous. The ends were cut back, 8 bases at V and 0 bases at J, with 6 bases in the middle. Germline CDR1 is MDHEN and CDR2 is SYDVKM. The length of the CDR3 is 12 residues. CDR3 bases: TGTGCCAGCCACAGCAGCACAGATACGCAGTATTTT. This translates into CASHSSTDTQYF.

The chain has TRBV30 and TRBJ1-4; maybe TRBD1 (6 bases). The V end lost 2 bases, the J end lost 5 bases, and 21 bases lay between the germline ends. The CDR3 spans 17 residues. In germline, CDR1 is GTSNPN, CDR2 SVGIG (reference sequence). CDR3 DNA sequence: TGTGCCTGGAGTATGGGAACAGGGTGGCCTAGAAATGAAAAACTGTTTTTT. Translating it yields CAWSMGTGWPRNEKLFF.

CDR3 residues: CASSTGRINEKLFF. The CDR3 DNA is TGTGCCAGCAGTACCGGACGGATTAATGAAAAACTGTTTTTT. This rearrangement joins TRBV6-5 to TRBJ1-4; D remains ambiguous. Deletions cut 5 bases from V and 4 bases from J, with 11 bases between. The V gene's germline CDR1 is MNHEY and CDR2 SVGAGI. This CDR3 is 14 amino acids long.

This clone is a singleton in its sample. The V call is TRBV7-6, the J call TRBJ1-2; D is uncertain. Germline V gene data show CDR1 as SGHVS and CDR2 as FNYEAQ. Trimming cost V 4 bases and J 8 bases, with 14 bases left between them. The CDR3 contains 13 residues. In DNA, the CDR3 is TGTGCCAGCAGCTCGCTCGGGTCCCTCGGCTACACCTTC. It encodes CASSSLGSLGYTF.

The rearrangement uses TRBV3-1 (or the pseudogene TRBV3-2) and TRBJ1-6; tentative D call: TRBD1 (6 bases). The CDR3 has 19 amino acids. The germline gives CDR1 LGHDT, CDR2 YNNKEL (reference sequence). V shed 3 bases and J shed 0 bases, with 18 bases lying between them. The CDR3: CASSHQVTGLSSYNSPLHF. In DNA, the CDR3 is TGTGCCAGCAGCCATCAAGTAACAGGGCTGAGCTCCTATAATTCACCCCTCCACTTT.

V and J are TRBV7-9 and TRBJ2-7; 7 bases agree with TRBD2. The CDR3 spans 14 residues. With V trimmed by 1 base and J by 6 bases, 6 bases remained unmatched. The germline V gene encodes CDR1 SEHNR and CDR2 FQNEAQ (reference sequence). The CDR3 protein is CASSLEGLGSEQYF. The DNA for the CDR3 is TGTGCCAGCAGCTTAGAAGGACTAGGGAGCGAGCAGTACTTC.

V gene TRBV5-6 combines with J gene TRBJ2-2, with 7 bases fitting TRBD2. CDR3 length: 15 amino acids. The germline gives CDR1 SGHDT, CDR2 YYEEEE. The ends lost 3 bases at V and 6 bases at J; junction bases unmatched: 8. The CDR3 here is CASSSRGKSAGELFF. The CDR3, as DNA: TGTGCCAGCAGCTCGCGGGGGAAGTCTGCCGGGGAGCTGTTTTTT.

This clone showed up just once. This same CDR3 is encoded by further DNA sequences in the sample. The chain recombines TRBV7-9 with TRBJ1-1; a weak D match, TRBD1 (5 bases). Germline CDR1 reads SEHNR; CDR2 reads FQNEAQ (reference sequence). V was trimmed by 3 bases and J by 2 bases, leaving 7 bases between them. The CDR3 totals 13 residues. The CDR3 protein is CASSLTANTEAFF. CDR3 bases: TGTGCCAGCAGCTTGACAGCCAACACTGAAGCTTTCTTT.

This clone was seen only a few times. The chain couples TRBV7-8 to TRBJ1-4; no reliable D call. CDR1 and CDR2 (germline): SGHVS, FQNEAQ. Trimming stripped 0 bases from V and 8 bases from J, with 22 bases between. This CDR3 region has 18 residues. DNA for the CDR3: TGTGCCAGCAGCTTAGCTCTTGGCTTTTTGGGCCTCGAGGAAAAACTGTTTTTT. Translation: CASSLALGFLGLEEKLFF.